This T cell receptor beta chain was retrieved from a study of shared T cell receptors in the human thymus. Generated by immunoSEQ multiplex PCR, the TCRdb table keeps only in-frame clones and is missing some. The sample holds hundreds of thousands of clones, 80% to 90% seen once. The CDR3 consists of 14 residues. CDR1 MNHEY and CDR2 SMNVEV come from the germline V gene (reference sequence). Trimming at V came to 5 bases and at J to 9 bases, leaving 9 bases not matched to a gene. These sequences were also reported in another study, on human thymus T cells. That work adds: Healthy Finnish infants undergoing corrective surgery for congenital heart defects were used as donors. Corrective heart surgery yielded the resections from which the thymus tissue came. Repertoires sampled from thymus and blood appeared biased in V and J gene usage. Related studies found that unrelated individuals share highly overlapping thymic repertoires.

The material sequenced was thymocytes. This clonotype was sampled from a boy younger than two with a congenital heart defect. V is TRBV27 and J is TRBJ2-1, with TRBD1 matching 8 bases. CDR3 in amino acids: CASSPGRTGPEQFF. CDR3 nucleotide sequence: TGTGCCAGCAGTCCGGGGCGGACAGGGCCTGAGCAGTTCTTC.